The clone carrying this T cell receptor beta chain has just a few counts. This specimen comes from a study of human T cells and chemical hapten exposure. Study at large: The study sensitized with 2% DPC on a 2 cm by 2 cm patch of upper inner arm skin.

Each CDR3 protein is one row after TCRdb ran MiXCR on the RACE reads. The sample lists a few hundred thousand distinct CDR3 sequences; around 5.5% were seen once. Trimming left V 6 bases short and J 3 bases short, with 24 bases between. The CDR3 is 17 amino acids. Germline loops: CDR1 SNHLY, CDR2 FYNNEI. Time point indicated: pre-sensitization, week 0. This sample's treatment: therapeutic diphenylcyclopropenone sensitization with weekly scalp DPC. This sample comprised whole blood, obtained in connection with sensitization to the hapten diphenylcyclopropenone (DPC). The chain uses TRBV2 and TRBJ2-7, with no clear D. The receptor comes from a woman aged 18-30 years with alopecia areata. Some clones in this sample may be carry-over from other donors' samples. The CDR3 DNA reads TGTGCCAGCAGCCAGTCTCCGCAAGGGCAGACCTACTACGAGCAGTACTTC. This codes for CASSQSPQGQTYYEQYF.